This entry describes one TCR beta chain. Its antigen is unidentified. These data originate in a study of OX40 agonist ivuxolimab in advanced cancers. Trimming took 4 bases from V and 6 from J, leaving 16 bases between them. Germline CDR1 SGHRS, CDR2 YFSETQ. The length of the CDR3 is 15 residues. Notes on the study in general: There were, on average, more expanded clones in CD8+ T cells than in CD4+.

Sequencing was performed with immunoSEQ multiplex PCR; in TCRdb, only in-frame clones are kept and a portion is missing. The data hold about 19,000 clones, with more than 60% observed a single time. Sequences were derived from CD4+ or CD8+ T cells sorted from blood, sampled in a trial of the OX40 agonist ivuxolimab. The clonotype was recovered from an adult with an advanced solid tumor such as melanoma, head and neck, liver or kidney cancer. The chain uses TRBV5-1 and TRBJ1-4; a weak D match, TRBD1 (5 bases). DNA for the CDR3: TGCGCCAGCAGCACTTCACAGGAACGATATGAAAAACTGTTTTTT. The encoded protein is CASSTSQERYEKLFF.